This T cell receptor beta chain was recorded in a study of beta chain features in type 1 diabetes. The study's findings and limits: Over-representation of high TCR-expressing cells was a possible consequence of cDNA sequencing.

Investigators reverse transcribed all isolated RNA, so they sequenced expressed TCRB transcripts. Samples of naive, central memory and regulatory T cells yielded a mean of approximately 3.9 million reads. Generated by immunoSEQ multiplex PCR, the TCRdb table keeps only in-frame clones and is missing some. The data show approximately 300,000 clones, more than 9.5% seen once. The V end lost 7 bases, the J end lost 4 bases, and 19 bases lay between the germline ends. This CDR3 is 15 amino acids long. Germline CDR1 MNHEY, CDR2 SVGAGI. Points on this clone: What it binds is unknown.

The sample taken for sequencing was naive CD4+ T cells from blood. This sequence was found in a woman younger than 45 in good health. The rearrangement joins TRBV6-5 to TRBJ1-2; maybe TRBD1 (5 bases). CDR3 region: CASITPGPLGYGYTF. Here the CDR3 DNA reads TGTGCCAGCATTACTCCAGGGCCTCTCGGCTATGGCTACACCTTC.